The 8 T cell receptor beta chains reported below all come from one sample, sequenced in a study of blood T cell repertoires in COVID-19. Sequencing used immunoSEQ multiplex PCR; TCRdb keeps in-frame clones, though not all of them. The data hold some 99,000 clones, with 70% to 90% observed a single time. Specimen: peripheral blood. The source is a woman aged 60-75 years in a cohort sampled during active or convalescent COVID-19.

This rearrangement joins TRBV2 to TRBJ2-1; D is ambiguous. V was shortened by 7 bases and J by 7 bases, with 11 bases between the two germline ends. Germline lookup yields CDR1 SNHLY and CDR2 FYNNEI. The CDR3 covers 12 residues. The CDR3 reads CASTEAGNEQFF. DNA for the CDR3: TGTGCCAGCACTGAGGCCGGGAATGAGCAGTTCTTC.

V usage is TRBV5-1 and J usage is TRBJ2-7; 9 bases align to TRBD1. The CDR3 is 14 amino acids. Germline lookup yields CDR1 SGHRS and CDR2 YFSETQ. Germline trimming cut 4 bases from V and 3 bases from J; bases unmatched to any gene: 5. The CDR3 reads CASSAGTGNYEQYF. Here the CDR3 DNA reads TGCGCCAGCAGCGCCGGGACAGGGAACTACGAGCAGTACTTC.

A few counts support this clone. The chain has TRBV25-1 and TRBJ1-5, with TRBD1 matching 9 bases. Germline trimming cut 8 bases from V and 7 bases from J; bases unmatched to any gene: 6. The CDR3 is made up of 13 amino acids. Germline V gene lookup returns CDR1 MGHDK and CDR2 SYGVNS. In DNA, the CDR3 is TGTGCCAGCGCAGGACAGGGGCTCCAGCCCCAGCATTTT. This codes for CASAGQGLQPQHF.

V gene TRBV12-5 combines with J gene TRBJ2-6; D gene uncertain. V dropped 5 bases and J dropped 2 bases, with 13 bases sitting between them. This CDR3 is built from 16 residues. CDR1 and CDR2 from the germline V gene are LGHNT and FRNRAP. CDR3: CASGPPPAAGANVLTF. CDR3 coding DNA: TGTGCTAGTGGTCCCCCCCCCGCGGCTGGGGCCAACGTCCTGACTTTC. The variable domain in full, completed from reference TRBV12-5 and TRBJ2-6, reads DARVTQTPRHKVTEMGQEVTMRCQPILGHNTVFWYRQTMMQGLELLAYFRNRAPLDDSGMPKDRFSAEMPDATLATLKIQPSEPRDSAVYFCASGPPPAAGANVLTFGAGSRLTVL.

J is TRBJ2-7 and V is TRBV28; D possibly corresponds to TRBD1 (5 bases). CDR3 length: 14 residues. Germline assignment: CDR1 MDHEN and CDR2 SYDVKM. The V and J ends lost 6 bases and 0 bases respectively, with 12 bases between them. The CDR3 DNA reads TGTGCCAGCAGGCCCCAGGGTGACTCCTACGAGCAGTACTTC. Amino acid sequence: CASRPQGDSYEQYF.

The V call is TRBV4-1, the J call TRBJ1-3, with D uncertain. This CDR3 has 13 amino acids. Germline CDR1 and CDR2: MGHRA and YSYEKL. V dropped 4 bases and J dropped 3 bases, with 7 bases sitting between them. This CDR3 reads CASSRTDGNTIYF. In DNA, the CDR3 is TGCGCCAGCAGCCGGACTGATGGAAACACCATATATTTT.

A single count supports this clone. The gene calls are TRBV7-9 and TRBJ2-7; D unresolved. Trimming left V 4 bases short and J 3 bases short, with 4 bases between. CDR1 and CDR2 from the germline V gene are SEHNR and FQNEAQ (reference sequence). The CDR3 length is 11 residues. As DNA, the CDR3 is TGTGCCAGCAGCTCCCACTACGAGCAGTACTTC. This translates into CASSSHYEQYF.

The chain has TRBV29-1 and TRBJ1-2, with D unclear. V gave up 7 bases and J gave up 4 bases, with 16 bases separating them. Looked up from germline, CDR1 is SQVTM and CDR2 is ANQGSEA. The CDR3 totals 13 residues. The CDR3 spells CSALESPGYGYTF. CDR3 nucleotides: TGCAGCGCCCTGGAGAGTCCCGGCTATGGCTACACCTTC.